The clone carrying this T cell receptor beta chain was counted a few times. This entry comes from a study of human T cells and chemical hapten exposure. One entry per CDR3 protein results from TCRdb running MiXCR on the RACE reads. This table has some 39,000 distinct CDR3 sequences, roughly 7.6% appearing once. This CDR3 contains 12 residues. Deletions cut 3 bases from V and 4 bases from J, with 10 bases between. CDR1 is DFQATT, CDR2 SNEGSKA, per germline (reference sequence). The time point denotes: pre-sensitization, week 0. This sample's treatment: therapeutic diphenylcyclopropenone sensitization with weekly scalp DPC.

The sequencing here drew on whole blood, taken in connection with sensitization to the hapten diphenylcyclopropenone (DPC). The rearrangement uses TRBV20-1 and TRBJ2-7; a weak D match, TRBD1 (6 bases). The clonotype comes from a woman between 50 and 59 years old with alopecia areata. Some clones in this sample may be carry-over from other donors' samples. DNA of the CDR3: TGCAGTGCTAGCCCCACAGGGTACGAGCAGTACTTC. It translates to CSASPTGYEQYF.